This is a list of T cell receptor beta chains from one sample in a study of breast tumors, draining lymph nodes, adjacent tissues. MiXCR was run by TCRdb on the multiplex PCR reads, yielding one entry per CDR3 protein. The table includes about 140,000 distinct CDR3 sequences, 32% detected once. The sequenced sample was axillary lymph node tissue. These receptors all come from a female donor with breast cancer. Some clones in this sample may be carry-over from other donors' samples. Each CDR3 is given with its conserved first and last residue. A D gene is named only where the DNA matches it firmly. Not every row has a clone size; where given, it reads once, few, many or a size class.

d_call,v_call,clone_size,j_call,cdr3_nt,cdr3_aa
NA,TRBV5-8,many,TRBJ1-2,TGTGCCATCCCTTCCCGGGTCCCCGGGAGATATGGCTACACCTTC,CAIPSRVPGRYGYTF
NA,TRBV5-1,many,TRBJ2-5,TGCGCCAGCAGCCCCAGGGGGGCAGTGCAAGAGACCCAGTACTTC,CASSPRGAVQETQYF
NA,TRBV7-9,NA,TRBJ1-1,TGTGCCAGCAGCTTAGTTGGTGGGGGAACTGAAGCTTTCTTT,CASSLVGGGTEAFF
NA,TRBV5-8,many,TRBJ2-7,TGTGCCAGCAGCTTGGTGGGGACTGCCTACGAGCAGTACTTC,CASSLVGTAYEQYF
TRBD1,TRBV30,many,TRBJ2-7,TGTGCCTGGAGTGTACTGGGGACAGGGGGCGAGCAGTACTTC,CAWSVLGTGGEQYF
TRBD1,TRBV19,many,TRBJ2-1,TGTGCCAGTAGTCGGGACAGGGGGTACAATGAGCAGTTCTTC,CASSRDRGYNEQFF
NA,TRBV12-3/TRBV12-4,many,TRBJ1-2,TGTGCCAGCAGGGTTGACCGCCACTATGGCTACACCTTC,CASRVDRHYGYTF
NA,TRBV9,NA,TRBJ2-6,TGTGCCGGCAGCGCGGGGCAGGGCTATAATGGAGGTGCCAACGTCCTGACTTTC,CAGSAGQGYNGGANVLTF
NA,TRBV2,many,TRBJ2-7,TGTGCCAGCAGTGGACAGCTCTCCTACGAGCAGTACTTC,CASSGQLSYEQYF
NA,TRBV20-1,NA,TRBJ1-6,TGCAGTGCTAGGCGGCAGGGGCCACCCCTCCACTTT,CSARRQGPPLHF
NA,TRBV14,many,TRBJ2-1,TGTGCCAGCAGCTACGGGACAACCAATGAGCAGTTCTTC,CASSYGTTNEQFF
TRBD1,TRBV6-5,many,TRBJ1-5,TGTGCCAGCAGTCACTCTTCAGGGGGCGATCAGCCCCAGCATTTT,CASSHSSGGDQPQHF
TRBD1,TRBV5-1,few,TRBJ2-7,TGCGCCAGCAGCTTCGGCACAGGGGCTTACGAGCAGTACTTC,CASSFGTGAYEQYF
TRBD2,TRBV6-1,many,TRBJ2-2,TGTGCCAGCACTAGGACTAGCGGGACCGGGGAGCTGTTTTTT,CASTRTSGTGELFF
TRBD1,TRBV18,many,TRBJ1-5,TGTGCCAGCTCCCCCGGGACAGGGCATCATCAGCCCCAGCATTTT,CASSPGTGHHQPQHF
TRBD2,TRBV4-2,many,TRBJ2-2,TGTGCCAGCAGCCAGAGCGGGACCGAGGCCGGGGAGCTGTTTTTT,CASSQSGTEAGELFF
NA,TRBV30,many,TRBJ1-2,TGTGCCTGGAGTGTGGGTATCTATGGCTACACCTTC,CAWSVGIYGYTF
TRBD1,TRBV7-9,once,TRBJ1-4,TGTGCCAGCGGACAGGGGAGAACTAATGAAAAACTGTTTTTT,CASGQGRTNEKLFF
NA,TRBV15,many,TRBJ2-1,TGTGCCACCAGCAGTCGCCGCACACTTCCTCTTGAGCAGTTCTTC,CATSSRRTLPLEQFF
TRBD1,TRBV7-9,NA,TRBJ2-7,TGTGCCAGCAGCTTCCGAGACAGGGGTAACAGCCGGCGGTCCTACGAGCAGTACTTC,CASSFRDRGNSRRSYEQYF
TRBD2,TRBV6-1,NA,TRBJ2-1,TGTGCCAGCAGTGCGTTTAGCGGGTCCAGCAATGAGCAGTTCTTC,CASSAFSGSSNEQFF
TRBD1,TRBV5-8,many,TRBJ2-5,TGTGCCAGCAGCAAGGGACAGGGGGTTATAGAAGAGACCCAGTACTTC,CASSKGQGVIEETQYF
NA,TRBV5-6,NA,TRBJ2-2,TGTGCCAGCAGCTTGGAGGCAGGGGACACCGGGGAGCTGTTTTTT,CASSLEAGDTGELFF
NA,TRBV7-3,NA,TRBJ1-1,TGTGCCAGCAGCTTACTTGGGGCGAACACTGAAGCTTTCTTT,CASSLLGANTEAFF
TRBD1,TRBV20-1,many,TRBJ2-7,TGCAGTGCTAGAGACTCCGGGACAGGGGGCTTTTACGAGCAGTACTTC,CSARDSGTGGFYEQYF
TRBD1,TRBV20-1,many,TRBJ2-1,TGCAGTGCTCAAAGACAGGGATTGGGAGACAATGAGCAGTTCTTC,CSAQRQGLGDNEQFF
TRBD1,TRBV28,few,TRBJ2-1,TGTGCCAGCAGACAAGGCGACAGGGTCCTGTATGAGCAGTTCTTC,CASRQGDRVLYEQFF
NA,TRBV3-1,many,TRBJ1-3,TGTGCCAGCAGCCAAGTGGCGGGAGTTAAGGAATATTTT,CASSQVAGVKEYF
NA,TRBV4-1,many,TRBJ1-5,TGCGCCAGCAGCCAAGATACGGGGGGGGGAAATCAGCCCCAGCATTTT,CASSQDTGGGNQPQHF
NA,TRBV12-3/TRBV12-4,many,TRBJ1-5,TGTGCCAGCAGTTTCGAGAGGAATCAGGGCCAGCATTTT,CASSFERNQGQHF
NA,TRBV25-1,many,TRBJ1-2,TGTGCCAGCAGCAGCAGGGAAAACTATGGCTACACCTTC,CASSSRENYGYTF